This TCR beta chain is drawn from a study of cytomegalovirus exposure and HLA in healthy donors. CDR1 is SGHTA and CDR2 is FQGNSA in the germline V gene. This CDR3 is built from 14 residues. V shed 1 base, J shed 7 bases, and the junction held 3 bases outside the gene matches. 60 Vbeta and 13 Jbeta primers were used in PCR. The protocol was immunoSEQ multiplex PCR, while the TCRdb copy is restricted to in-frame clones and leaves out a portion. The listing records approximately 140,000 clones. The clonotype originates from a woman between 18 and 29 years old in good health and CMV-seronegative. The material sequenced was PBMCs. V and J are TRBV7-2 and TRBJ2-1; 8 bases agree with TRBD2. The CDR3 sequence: CASSLVASGNEQFF. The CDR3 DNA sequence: TGTGCCAGCAGCTTAGTTGCTAGCGGGAATGAGCAGTTCTTC. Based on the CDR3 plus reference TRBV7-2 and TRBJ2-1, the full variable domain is GAGVSQSPSNKVTEKGKDVELRCDPISGHTALYWYRQSLGQGLEFLIYFQGNSAPDKSGLPSDRFSAERTGGSVSTLTIQRTQQEDSAVYLCASSLVASGNEQFFGPGTRLTVL.